The present T cell receptor beta chain was sequenced within a study of T cells in localized non-small cell lung cancer. As for this clone: Its specificity is not known.

Overall study findings and caveats: Heterogeneity remains possible, as sequencing covered one tumor region only. Uninvolved adjacent lung showed the highest T cell clonality, exceeding tumor. Of the top 100 tumor clones, median around 60 were in adjacent lung, approximately 30 among its top 100.

Libraries were prepared by immunoSEQ multiplex PCR; TCRdb keeps only in-frame clonotypes and omits some of them. Among about 24,000 clones listed, approximately 87% were seen once. The clonotype originates from a man aged 35 to 69 with stage II lung adenocarcinoma. The material was PBMCs, obtained before any cancer treatment.

The CDR3 spells CASRAFATNEKLFF. The DNA of the CDR3 is TGTGCCAGCAGGGCATTTGCAACTAATGAAAAACTGTTTTTT. V and J are TRBV28 and TRBJ1-4, with unresolved D. The germline gives CDR1 MDHEN, CDR2 SYDVKM. Trimming left V 6 bases short and J 0 bases short, with 8 bases between. The length of the CDR3 is 14 residues.